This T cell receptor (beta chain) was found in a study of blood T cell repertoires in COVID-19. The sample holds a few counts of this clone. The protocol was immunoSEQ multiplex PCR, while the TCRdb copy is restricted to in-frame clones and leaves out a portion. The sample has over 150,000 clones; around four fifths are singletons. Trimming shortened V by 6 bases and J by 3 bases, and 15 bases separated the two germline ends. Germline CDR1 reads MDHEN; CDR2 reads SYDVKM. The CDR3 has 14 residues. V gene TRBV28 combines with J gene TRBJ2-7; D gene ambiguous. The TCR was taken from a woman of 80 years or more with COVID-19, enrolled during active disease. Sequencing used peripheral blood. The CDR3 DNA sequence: TGTGCCAGCAGCCACCCCAGTGCTCTCTACGAGCAGTACTTC. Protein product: CASSHPSALYEQYF.